A selection of T cell receptor beta chains follows, all from one sample in a study of early T cells in non-severe SARS-CoV-2 infection. TCRdb reprocessed the 5' RACE reads via MiXCR and lists one record per CDR3 protein. The table includes some 83,000 distinct CDR3 sequences, about 10% detected once. Sequencing used whole blood, obtained at baseline. The source is an adult who was a healthcare worker with PCR-confirmed SARS-CoV-2 infection or an uninfected control (not recorded which). Both conserved end residues are part of each CDR3. D genes are given only for firm matches. Size tells how often a clone was seen (once, few, many) or the class of an expanded clone, and some rows leave it out.

D gene	V gene	J gene	clone size	CDR3 protein	CDR3 DNA
.	TRBV7-6	TRBJ2-1	.	CASSLAVPPYNEQFF	TGTGCCAGCAGCTTAGCGGTGCCCCCTTACAATGAGCAGTTCTTC
.	TRBV14	TRBJ1-2	many	CASSQRLLYGYTF	TGTGCCAGCAGCCAACGACTACTCTATGGCTACACCTTC
.	TRBV20-1	TRBJ1-6	many	CSARDARNSHNSPLHF	TGCAGTGCTAGAGATGCCCGGAATTCTCATAATTCACCCCTCCACTTT
.	TRBV20-1	TRBJ2-5	.	CSAFKETQYF	TGCAGTGCCTTTAAAGAGACCCAGTACTTC
TRBD2	TRBV9	TRBJ2-1	many	CASSAPGLAELNEQFF	TGTGCCAGCAGCGCCCCCGGACTAGCGGAACTCAATGAGCAGTTCTTC
TRBD2	TRBV27	TRBJ2-1	many	CASSTLLADGSSYNEQFF	TGTGCCAGCAGTACCCTTCTAGCGGATGGCAGCTCCTACAATGAGCAGTTCTTC
.	TRBV5-1	TRBJ2-5	.	CASRQGSSGETQYF	TGCGCCAGCAGACAAGGCAGCTCGGGAGAGACCCAGTACTTC
.	TRBV9	TRBJ2-1	.	CASSPVDLYNEQFF	TGTGCCAGCAGCCCCGTGGATCTATACAATGAGCAGTTCTTC
.	TRBV12-3/TRBV12-4	TRBJ1-5	.	CASSPLGLQPQHF	TGTGCCAGCAGCCCCCTAGGCCTTCAGCCCCAGCATTTT
TRBD2	TRBV4-2	TRBJ2-7	many	CASSQGLAGSYEQYF	TGTGCCAGCAGCCAAGGACTAGCGGGTTCCTACGAGCAGTACTTC
.	TRBV4-2	TRBJ2-7	many	CASSQVPLGQGEQYF	TGTGCCAGCAGCCAAGTGCCCCTAGGGCAGGGCGAGCAGTACTTC
TRBD1	TRBV18	TRBJ2-7	.	CASSLQGTLNYEQYF	TGTGCCAGCTCACTACAGGGGACCCTTAACTACGAGCAGTACTTC
.	TRBV5-1	TRBJ2-1	few	CASLQGPTYNEQFF	TGCGCCAGTTTGCAGGGTCCAACGTACAATGAGCAGTTCTTC
.	TRBV3-2	TRBJ2-2	.	CASSPLVALPTGELFF	TGTGCCAGCAGCCCACTCGTTGCTCTCCCCACCGGGGAGCTGTTTTTT
.	TRBV3-1	TRBJ2-7	many	CASSYTLGVWYEQYF	TGTGCCAGCAGCTATACGCTGGGGGTTTGGTACGAGCAGTACTTC
.	TRBV4-1	TRBJ2-2	.	CASSQGGGTETGDLFF	TGCGCCAGCAGCCAAGGGGGCGGGACTGAAACCGGGGACCTGTTTTTT